This TCR beta chain was found in a study of shared clonotypes between healthy human individuals (dated by TCRdb to about 2020). Background for the entire study: A couple of women and a few men aged 18 to 49 years were included in the cohort. To estimate repertoire size and how much clonotype sharing occurs between individuals, the study deeply sequenced the blood TCR repertoires of 5 or 6 healthy adults. For each donor, three plates each were used for CD4 naive and CD4 memory, two plates were used for CD8 naive, and one plate was used for CD8 memory. Leukapheresis yielded between about 0.8 and 9.5 billion PBMCs per donor. Libraries were prepared and TCR repertoires were sequenced by different laboratories using diverse techniques, in order to increase sequencing depth and limit assay-specific biases. The full study reports these points: Based on pairwise subsampling, the degree of clonotype sharing among donors was expected to be affected by sequencing depth. Compared with non-shared clonotypes, clonotypes shared by all four sorted-subset donors had higher generation probabilities. Naive subsets generally had larger estimated clonotype richness than memory subsets did. When four donors were compared, the shared fraction of clonotypes was roughly 5% for naive CD4, 3.5% for naive CD8, 2% to 2.5% for memory CD4, and 0.4% for memory CD8. Sampling was limited to blood, and TCR repertoires in tissue likely differ from TCR repertoires in blood. The genetic and exposure-history diversity represented was limited by the small number of donors. Rarefaction of sorted-subset datasets indicated incomplete sequencing despite the large sequencing depth.

Healthy HIV-negative adults with no recently reported acute infections or vaccinations were included as donors. All donors were Caucasian adults living in Nashville, Tennessee, USA. Magnetic negative selection was used to enrich CD4+ T cells, after which naive cells were positively selected on CD45RA and the negative fraction became the memory subset. Blood was obtained by leukapheresis, after which PBMCs were separated by Ficoll-Histopaque density gradient centrifugation and cryopreserved in liquid nitrogen vapor phase. Analytical flow cytometry was used to check the purity and quantity of every magnetically sorted T cell population. From each sorted fraction, genomic DNA was isolated and quantified by UV absorbance on a Nanodrop 2000c. As to this clone: Its antigen remains undetermined. It has no much larger one-base neighbor in the sample; base qualities were not kept.

TCR CDR3 regions were amplified from genomic DNA by multiplex PCR using the deep immunoSEQ assay. Genomic DNA extracted from each cell subset was distributed evenly over all wells of several immunoSEQ 96-well plates, and each plate served as one replicate. For sorted subsets, each replicate PCR was loaded with 200 ng genomic DNA, equivalent to approximately 27,000 T cell genomes. Purified libraries were measured with a Qubit 3.0 fluorometer, size-checked on a Bioanalyzer 2100, and measured again with the KAPA Library Quantification kit. Each immunoSEQ 96-well plate was sequenced on its own single-read 150-cycle Illumina NextSeq 550 flow cell. In the source study's methods: The immunoSEQ output contained only junctional sequences without quality scores, so filtering could not match that applied to full-length reads. Sequences were annotated with PyIR, a Python wrapper for IgBLAST v1.9, using IMGT germline references to assign V/J genes and CDR3. Any read was removed if the V/J assignment was weak (E-value above 1e-6), the CDR3 was missing, or the read contained stop codons, out-of-frame junctions, or ambiguous translated residues. V3J clonotypes were defined as sequences sharing the same inferred V gene, J gene, and CDR3 amino acid sequence. Percentage overlap between repertoires was calculated by dividing the number of shared unique clonotypes by the size of the smaller repertoire. Richness of each repertoire was evaluated using RTK rarefaction, the Chao1 estimator, and Recon v2.1 estimates of unobserved clonotypes. OLGA was used to compute generation probabilities for all TCRbeta clonotypes that the gDNA method yielded from four donors. TCRdb provides this immuneACCESS table in a form limited to in-frame rearrangements. Some clones are lacking; in checked studies, under half of them reflect an unresolved V gene, and why the rest are absent is not known. That table supplies the V and J calls and clone size; D and trimming were determined from the DNA. For this sample there are under 1,900,000 clones; approximately 98.5% appear just once. Under 0.45% of the sample belongs to the ten largest clones.

The sequenced sample was naive CD4+ T cells sorted from blood. The intended sense of this specimen's cell subset or site label: CD45RA+ positively selected. The origin of this receptor is a man aged 25-45 years in good health.

The CDR3 region reads CASSLTGKGANVLTF. The bases are TGTGCCAGCAGCCTTACAGGGAAGGGGGCCAACGTCCTGACTTTC. The V gene is TRBV28 and the J gene is TRBJ2-6; TRBD1 could be the D gene, as 6 bases match. Spanning cysteine to phenylalanine, the CDR3 consists of 15 amino acids. Only CDR3 DNA is held: 45 bases, read in frame from base 1. The V end loses 6 bases and the J end loses 4 bases, and a stretch of 13 bases separates them. CDR1 MDHEN and CDR2 SYDVKM were looked up in the germline V gene. When the CDR3 is completed using the reference TRBV28 and TRBJ2-6 genes on either side, the full variable domain is DVKVTQSSRYLVKRTGEKVFLECVQDMDHENMFWYRQDPGLGLRLIYFSYDVKMKEKGDIPEGYSVSREKKERFSLILESASTNQTSMYLCASSLTGKGANVLTFGAGSRLTVL.